One and the same sample provided the 23 T cell receptor beta chains below, sequenced in a study of control samples from healthy donors and cancer patients. Profiling relied on immunoSEQ multiplex PCR, and the TCRdb table lists in-frame clones only, not all of them. In the table there are about 120,000 clones, about nine tenths of which are singletons. The material sequenced was blood. The receptors stem from a man aged 18 to 30 in good health.

The gene calls are TRBV9 and TRBJ2-3; maybe TRBD1 (5 bases). CDR1 and CDR2 from the germline V gene are SGDLS and YYNGEE. V was trimmed by 0 bases and J by 2 bases, leaving 16 bases between them. This CDR3 is built from 17 residues. CDR3 sequence reads: CASSVATMGLITDTQYF. The CDR3 coding sequence is TGTGCCAGCAGCGTAGCTACGATGGGGCTAATCACAGATACGCAGTATTTT.

J is TRBJ1-2 and V is TRBV12-3 or TRBV12-4; D call uncertain. The CDR3 sequence is 12 residues long. V was shortened by 1 base and J by 8 bases, with 8 bases between the two germline ends. The CDR3 DNA follows: TGTGCCAGCAGTTTAGGGGCAACCGGCTACACCTTC. The encoded protein is CASSLGATGYTF.

The chain recombines TRBV3-1 (or the pseudogene TRBV3-2) with TRBJ1-3; D is undetermined. The length of the CDR3 is 14 residues. Trimming removed 4 bases at V and 0 bases at J, with 7 bases between. Germline CDR1 and CDR2: LGHDT and YNNKEL (reference sequence). CDR3 in amino acids: CASSPQSSGNTIYF. DNA for the CDR3: TGTGCCAGCAGCCCGCAAAGCTCTGGAAACACCATATATTTT.

The V call is TRBV10-3, the J call TRBJ2-7; TRBD1 is a possible D gene (6 bases). Germline V gives CDR1 ENHRY, CDR2 SYGVKD. This CDR3 comprises 14 residues. V was pared by 1 base and J by 2 bases, with 9 bases between. DNA of the CDR3: TGTGCCATCAGTGAGTTTCAGGGGCCCTACGAGCAGTACTTC. Residues: CAISEFQGPYEQYF.

The rearrangement uses TRBV2 and TRBJ2-4, with D tentatively TRBD1 (5 bases). V was pared by 6 bases and J by 3 bases, with 15 bases between. The CDR3 is 15 amino acids. From germline, CDR1 is SNHLY and CDR2 FYNNEI. CDR3 residues: CASRTGPGRKNIQYF. The DNA for the CDR3 is TGTGCCAGCAGGACCGGGCCAGGGCGCAAAAACATTCAGTACTTC.

The chain links TRBV11-3 to TRBJ2-2; D may be TRBD1 (5 bases). CDR1 is SGHNT, CDR2 YENEEA, per germline. V was clipped by 1 base and J by 2 bases, with 11 bases between them. This CDR3 contains 16 residues. CDR3 sequence reads: CASSLVRTPNTGELFF. The DNA of the CDR3 is TGTGCCAGCAGCTTAGTGCGGACACCAAACACCGGGGAGCTGTTTTTT.

This sequence joins TRBV5-4 and TRBJ2-7; D could derive from TRBD1 or TRBD2 (5 bases each). With 1 base removed from V and 2 bases from J, the gap between germline ends came to 7 bases. The CDR3 has 13 amino acids. Germline-derived CDR1 and CDR2 are SGHNT and YYREEE (reference sequence). CDR3 region: CASSLSGPYEQYF. The CDR3 DNA reads as TGTGCCAGCAGCTTGTCGGGGCCCTACGAGCAGTACTTC. Based on the CDR3 plus reference TRBV5-4 and TRBJ2-7, the full variable domain is ETGVTQSPTHLIKTRGQQVTLRCSSQSGHNTVSWYQQALGQGPQFIFQYYREEENGRGNFPPRFSGLQFPNYSSELNVNALELDDSALYLCASSLSGPYEQYFGPGTRLTVT.

V usage is TRBV30 and J usage is TRBJ1-2; the D is unclear. The CDR3 is 11 residues long. Germline lookup yields CDR1 GTSNPN and CDR2 SVGIG (reference sequence). With 0 bases removed from V and 5 bases from J, the gap between germline ends came to 4 bases. CDR3 protein: CAWSVQYGYTF. DNA for the CDR3: TGTGCCTGGAGTGTACAGTATGGCTACACCTTC.

The V and J genes are TRBV6-5 and TRBJ1-2; D might be TRBD1 (5 bases). The CDR3 has 15 amino acids. Looked up from germline, CDR1 is MNHEY and CDR2 is SVGAGI. Trimming took off 0 bases at V and 3 bases at J, with 11 bases between the two ends. The CDR3 here is CASSYSNAGYYGYTF. The CDR3 DNA reads as TGTGCCAGCAGTTACTCGAATGCAGGGTACTATGGCTACACCTTC.

This clone is a singleton in its sample. This rearrangement joins TRBV5-6 to TRBJ1-2, with 8 nucleotides matching TRBD1. V lost 3 bases to trimming and J lost 7 bases; unmatched junction nucleotides: 20. The length of the CDR3 is 18 residues. Germline CDR1 is SGHDT and CDR2 is YYEEEE. The CDR3 here is CASSSALTRGQGWGGYTF. The CDR3 nucleotides read TGTGCCAGCAGCTCCGCCCTTACAAGAGGACAGGGATGGGGTGGCTACACCTTC.

The rearrangement joins TRBV25-1 to TRBJ1-1; 7 bases are shared with TRBD1. Germline CDR1 reads MGHDK; CDR2 reads SYGVNS. With 7 bases clipped from V and 5 bases from J, the junction kept 7 bases outside the gene matches. The CDR3 extends over 13 amino acids. The CDR3 DNA sequence: TGTGCCAGCATGCGAAAGGGGGCGACTGAAGCTTTCTTT. This sequence encodes CASMRKGATEAFF.

This clone was counted only a few times. The chain has TRBV6-4 and TRBJ1-6, with TRBD1 matching over 12 bases. V dropped 3 bases and J dropped 9; count of bases not matched to a gene: 0. The germline gives CDR1 MRHNA, CDR2 SNTAGT. The CDR3 runs to 14 residues. The CDR3 protein is CASSEGQGASPLHF. In nucleotides, the CDR3 is TGTGCCAGCAGTGAGGGACAGGGGGCTTCACCCCTCCACTTT.

This clone was seen more than once but under ten times. The V gene is TRBV27, the J gene TRBJ1-1; D is uncertain. V was trimmed by 0 bases and J by 4 bases, leaving 6 bases between them. Germline values: CDR1 MNHEY, CDR2 SMNVEV (reference sequence). CDR3 size: 13 residues. As DNA, the CDR3 is TGTGCCAGCAGTTTATCCCAGCTCACTGAAGCTTTCTTT. It yields the protein CASSLSQLTEAFF.

V is TRBV27 and J is TRBJ1-4; D unclear. The ends were cut back, 1 base at V and 8 bases at J, with 14 bases in the middle. Germline V lookup: CDR1 MNHEY, CDR2 SMNVEV (reference sequence). The CDR3 has 15 amino acids. CDR3: CASSLFRVRREKLFF. The CDR3, as DNA: TGTGCCAGCAGTTTATTTAGGGTCAGAAGAGAAAAACTGTTTTTT. The variable domain in full, with the rest retrieved from reference TRBV27 and TRBJ1-4, is EAQVTQNPRYLITVTGKKLTVTCSQNMNHEYMSWYRQDPGLGLRQIYYSMNVEVTDKGDVPEGYKVSRKEKRNFPLILESPSPNQTSLYFCASSLFRVRREKLFFGSGTQLSVL.

The V and J genes are TRBV2 and TRBJ2-7, with D possibly being TRBD2 (7 bases). Germline V CDR1 and CDR2: SNHLY, FYNNEI. The CDR3 totals 15 residues. Trimming shortened V by 6 bases and J by 5 bases, and 20 bases separated the two germline ends. CDR3 residues: CASRRGGATLNEQYF. The CDR3 nucleotides read TGTGCCAGCAGGCGTGGGGGGGCCACACTCAACGAGCAGTACTTC.

The J gene is TRBJ2-2, the V gene TRBV10-3; 11 positions match TRBD2. After removal of 2 bases from V and 4 bases from J, the junction contained 12 bases not matched to a gene. CDR1 ENHRY and CDR2 SYGVKD come from the germline V gene. The CDR3 contains 19 residues. CDR3 sequence (DNA): TGTGCCATCAGTGAGCCTAGATTGACTAGCGGGGTACGCACCGGGGAGCTGTTTTTT. Encoded protein: CAISEPRLTSGVRTGELFF.

This clone was recorded once. Other DNA sequences within the sample encode an identical CDR3. J is TRBJ2-5 and V is TRBV5-1, with 12 nucleotides matching TRBD2. The length of the CDR3 is 15 residues. V was pared by 2 bases and J by 2 bases, with 1 base of the junction left unmatched. CDR1 SGHRS and CDR2 YFSETQ come from the germline V gene. The CDR3 coding sequence is TGCGCCAGCAGCTTAACTAGCGGGGGGCAAGAGACCCAGTACTTC. Protein product: CASSLTSGGQETQYF.

V is TRBV27 and J is TRBJ1-6, with D unresolved. Trimming took off 0 bases at V and 2 bases at J, with 8 bases between the two ends. Germline V gene lookup returns CDR1 MNHEY and CDR2 SMNVEV (reference sequence). The CDR3 extends over 16 amino acids. The DNA of the CDR3 is TGTGCCAGCAGTTTATCGCAGAATCCCTATAATTCACCCCTCCACTTT. Protein sequence: CASSLSQNPYNSPLHF.

The V and J genes are TRBV7-9 and TRBJ1-2; 7 bases fit TRBD1. The V gene's germline CDR1 is SEHNR and CDR2 FQNEAQ (reference sequence). The CDR3 is 13 residues long. The V segment lost 1 base and the J segment 7 bases; nucleotides outside the gene matches: 3. Here the CDR3 DNA reads TGTGCCAGCAGCTTAGGAGGGGGCTCTGGCTACACCTTC. It is translated as CASSLGGGSGYTF.

This chain connects TRBV18 to TRBJ1-5; TRBD1 agrees at 8 bases. The CDR3 contains 15 residues. From germline, CDR1 is KGHSH and CDR2 LQKENI. With V trimmed by 3 bases and J by 6 bases, 7 bases remained unmatched. In DNA form, the CDR3 reads TGTGCCAGCTCACCTTTCGGACAGGGCAGTCAGCCCCAGCATTTT. Translating it yields CASSPFGQGSQPQHF.

The CDR3 DNA sequence: TGTGCTAGTGGTTTGGTTTTCAGGAACCAAGAGACCCAGTACTTC. It translates to CASGLVFRNQETQYF. The chain uses TRBV12-5 and TRBJ2-5; D is uncertain. Trimming shortened V by 0 bases and J by 0 bases, and 8 bases separated the two germline ends. From germline, CDR1 is LGHNT and CDR2 FRNRAP. The length of the CDR3 is 15 residues.

The rearrangement joins TRBV23-1 to TRBJ1-3; TRBD1 is a possible D gene (5 bases). TRBV23-1 is placed among ORFs of uncertain function. The ends were cut back, 5 bases at V and 1 base at J, with 9 bases in the middle. CDR3 size: 14 residues. CDR3 loop: CASSFRGSGNTIYF. Written as DNA, the CDR3 is TGCGCCAGCAGTTTTCGGGGGTCTGGAAACACCATATATTTT.

The chain is built from TRBV9 and TRBJ2-5; TRBD2 agrees at 8 bases. The CDR3 length is 13 residues. The germline V gene has CDR1 SGDLS and CDR2 YYNGEE. J lost 3 bases, V lost 3 bases, and 1 base had no gene match. The CDR3 DNA reads TGTGCCAGCAGCGCGGGGGGGGAAGAGACCCAGTACTTC. Amino acids: CASSAGGEETQYF.